This record covers a single TCR beta chain. This clonotype was counted only a few times. Its antigen is unknown. One base away there is no much larger clone; base qualities are not given. The data were produced on an Illumina HiSeq 1500. TCRdb reprocessing: public reads trimmed at Q25 with fastp, clones called with MiXCR, in-frame beta chains kept. Identical CDR3 proteins give one entry, which carries the most common genes and DNA. The sample records 680,000 or so distinct CDR3 sequences, 30% to 35% of which are singletons. The ten largest clonotypes hold 18% of the sample. The entry originates in a study of T cell repertoires in cytomegalovirus infection (dated by TCRdb to about 2019). At the level of the whole study: Alongside well-studied HLA-B-restricted epitopes, the peptide stimulations were aimed at recently identified HLA-C-restricted CMV epitopes, whose presentation resists viral immunomodulation. Because public TCR beta signatures pointed to carriage of CMV infection together with the matching HLA type, the HLA type of each donor mattered for the analysis.

The study at large found these results: The ex vivo response was dominated by HLA-C-restricted CMV-specific TCR beta clonotypes, which also provided the single most frequent clonotype in two of eight donors. Carriers of CMV infection plus the relevant HLA type were discriminated by the cumulative frequency of public TCR beta family members in the study cohort and in an independent roughly 370-donor cohort.

Per the germline V gene (reference sequence), DFQATT is the CDR1 and SNEGSKA is the CDR2. At the junction V is shortened by 0 bases and J by 1 base, with 12 bases in between. CDR3 length: 15 amino acids, cysteine to phenylalanine. Only the CDR3 portion is preserved as DNA: 45 bases, with reading frame beginning at the first base. The intended sense of this specimen's treatment or condition label: in vitro stimulation with specific CMV peptide epitopes to enrich CMV-specific T cells. The sequence joins TRBV20-1 to TRBJ1-1, with a weak D call of TRBD1 (5 bases match). The input for sequencing was cultured PBMCs, taken from culture after CMV antigen stimulation. The sequence was obtained from a human donor in good health (CMV status not recorded). Some clones in this sample may be carry-over from other donors' samples. The DNA reads TGCAGTGCTAGAGATTGGGGCACCCGGAACACTGAAGCTTTCTTT. Translated, it gives CSARDWGTRNTEAFF.